This is a list of T cell receptor beta chains from one sample in a study of OX40 agonist ivuxolimab in advanced cancers. Some clones are missing from TCRdb's copy, which holds only in-frame ones; the method was immunoSEQ multiplex PCR. Of tens of thousands of clones in the sample, over 80% are singletons; the top ten hold around 1.9%. The sequencing used CD4+ or CD8+ T cells sorted from blood, collected in a trial of the OX40 agonist ivuxolimab. These receptors originate from an adult with an advanced solid tumor such as melanoma, head and neck, liver or kidney cancer. The CDR3 runs from the conserved cysteine through the conserved F or W. The order of the fields is V gene, CDR3 protein.

TRBV15 | CATSRGTEYTGELFF
TRBV29-1 | CSAQGGGDEKLFF
TRBV2 | CASSYTGVPSTEAFF
TRBV19 | CASRRRAGNTEAFF
TRBV4-1 | CASSKGLAGVGELFF
TRBV27 | CASSLKGQTSNQPQHF
TRBV30 | CAWSPRGAEQFF
TRBV14 | CASSPQGGGEQYF
TRBV6-1 | CASNQAIYNEQFF
TRBV2 | CASRRTNNAYEQYF
TRBV7-6 | CASSLGSGQETQYF
TRBV18 | CASSPTLLTGGTEAFF
TRBV6-1 | CASAGHLSNQPQHF
TRBV9 | CASSVDEHTDTQYF
TRBV15 | CATSMNRYQGNTEAFF
TRBV23-1 | CASSQRGLSYNEQFF
TRBV14 | CASSQVLGWETQYF
TRBV9 | CASSSRDRVPNEKLFF
TRBV28 | CASSLRGVGTDTQYF
TRBV27 | CASKRDGYYEQYF
TRBV2 | CASITGTGGGTYGYTF
TRBV6-1 | CASSEASKWQGGYEQYF
TRBV30 | CAWSVWTGGGETQYF
TRBV5-4 | CASRPDRGIYEQYF
TRBV6-5 | CASSYSRQMNTEAFF
TRBV5-1 | CASSLSSGEGETQYF
TRBV7-9 | CASSTGTGGSGTDTQYF
TRBV18 | CASSPILRDNEQFF
TRBV29-1 | CSVAGGGYGYTF
TRBV19 | CASSSAETQYF
TRBV5-6 | CASSLIGVGVNTEAFF
TRBV25-1 | CASSLRQGREDGELFF
TRBV5-1 | CASSFSQGVTGELFF
TRBV7-2 | CANSGQGYNEQFF
TRBV19 | CASSLVNSPLHF
TRBV27 | CASGFQDRPGGTQYF
TRBV6-1 | CASSEAVGNTEAFF
TRBV6-5 | CAIADRGGTDTQYF